These 10 T cell receptor beta chains were sequenced from one sample in a study of human T cells and chemical hapten exposure. TCRdb recomputed calls from the RACE reads with MiXCR, one row per CDR3 protein. Of 120,000 or so distinct CDR3 sequences detected, around 15% appear once; the ten largest clones hold around 0.99%. Described time point: patch test 1, 2 weeks after DPC sensitization. Treatment given: therapeutic diphenylcyclopropenone sensitization with weekly scalp DPC. Sequencing was performed on whole blood, taken in connection with sensitization to the hapten diphenylcyclopropenone (DPC). The receptor source for this set is a man aged 18 to 30 with alopecia areata. Some clones in this sample may be carry-over from other donors' samples.

This clonotype was seen ten or more times. The V and J genes are TRBV7-6 and TRBJ2-5, with 9 positions matching TRBD1. The trim removed 4 bases at V and 4 bases at J, leaving 4 bases unmatched. Germline assignment: CDR1 SGHVS and CDR2 FNYEAQ. CDR3 length equals 14 residues. CDR3 sequence: CASSWGDRAETQYF. The CDR3 nucleotides are TGTGCCAGCAGCTGGGGGGACAGGGCAGAGACCCAGTACTTC.

A few counts support this clonotype. The chain employs TRBV7-9 and TRBJ2-1, with D possibly being TRBD1 (5 bases). The CDR3 spans 18 residues. V was pared by 4 bases and J by 4 bases, with 23 bases between. Germline CDR1 SEHNR, CDR2 FQNEAQ (reference sequence). CDR3: CASSSTSPGHQLYNEQFF. In DNA form, the CDR3 reads TGTGCCAGCAGCTCCACTTCCCCAGGGCACCAACTATACAATGAGCAGTTCTTC.

The chain carries TRBV6-6 and TRBJ1-1; possible D gene TRBD1, 5 bases. This CDR3 region has 16 residues. The V end was cut by 7 bases, the J end by 0 bases, with 18 bases between. Germline CDR1 is MNHNY and CDR2 is SVGAGI (reference sequence). In nucleotides, the CDR3 is TGTGCCAGCAACCCCGGACATTCGAGAATGAACACTGAAGCTTTCTTT. It codes for CASNPGHSRMNTEAFF.

V usage is TRBV27 and J usage is TRBJ2-2; D gene uncertain. Trimming removed 0 bases at V and 3 bases at J, with 5 bases between. CDR3 length equals 14 residues. Germline V gives CDR1 MNHEY, CDR2 SMNVEV (reference sequence). For the CDR3, the DNA is TGTGCCAGCAGTTTATCGGCGGACACCGGGGAGCTGTTTTTT. Translating it yields CASSLSADTGELFF.

The gene calls are TRBV5-1 and TRBJ1-1, with unresolved D. This CDR3 is 14 amino acids long. Looked up from germline, CDR1 is SGHRS and CDR2 is YFSETQ. V gave up 0 bases and J gave up 1 base, with 7 bases separating them. This CDR3 reads CASSLGPQNTEAFF. As DNA, the CDR3 is TGCGCCAGCAGCTTGGGTCCCCAGAACACTGAAGCTTTCTTT. Full variable domain (remainder filled in from reference TRBV5-1 and TRBJ1-1): KAGVTQTPRYLIKTRGQQVTLSCSPISGHRSVSWYQQTPGQGLQFLFEYFSETQRNKGNFPGRFSGRQFSNSRSEMNVSTLELGDSALYLCASSLGPQNTEAFFGQGTRLTVV.

This clonotype was found many times. The J gene is TRBJ1-2, the V gene TRBV12-3 or TRBV12-4; 9 nucleotides line up with TRBD1. V was clipped by 6 bases and J by 7 bases; unmatched bases: 6. CDR3 length equals 13 residues. The CDR3 here is CASSYTGGSGYTF. The CDR3 DNA sequence: TGTGCCAGCAGCTATACAGGGGGCTCTGGCTACACCTTC.

This clonotype was seen more than once but under ten times. This chain links TRBV20-1 with TRBJ1-1; D unclear. This CDR3 comprises 11 residues. CDR1 is DFQATT and CDR2 is SNEGSKA in the germline V gene (reference sequence). Trimming left V 4 bases short and J 0 bases short, with 3 bases between. The CDR3: CSANVNTEAFF. The DNA for the CDR3 is TGCAGTGCTAATGTGAACACTGAAGCTTTCTTT.

This clonotype was seen at least ten times. As DNA, the CDR3 is TGCGCCAGCAGCCAAGACAGTGAAGGCACAGATACGCAGTATTTT. Translation gives CASSQDSEGTDTQYF. The chain combines TRBV4-3 with TRBJ2-3; D is unresolved. CDR3 length equals 15 residues. V was clipped by 0 bases and J by 1 base, with 8 bases between them. CDR1 and CDR2 (germline): LGHNA, YSLEER.

The gene calls are TRBV5-1 and TRBJ2-2; 7 bases are shared with TRBD1. V shed 4 bases and J 2 bases; nucleotides not matched to a gene: 2. The CDR3 has 14 amino acids. Germline lookup yields CDR1 SGHRS and CDR2 YFSETQ. The CDR3 here is CASSRDSNTGELFF. CDR3 in DNA: TGCGCCAGCAGCCGGGACAGTAACACCGGGGAGCTGTTTTTT. Full variable domain (rest looked up from reference TRBV5-1 and TRBJ2-2): KAGVTQTPRYLIKTRGQQVTLSCSPISGHRSVSWYQQTPGQGLQFLFEYFSETQRNKGNFPGRFSGRQFSNSRSEMNVSTLELGDSALYLCASSRDSNTGELFFGEGSRLTVL.

V is TRBV4-2 and J is TRBJ2-3; no clear D gene. V lost 0 bases, J lost 6 bases, and 13 bases lay in between. Germline V gene lookup returns CDR1 LGHNA and CDR2 YNFKEQ. This CDR3 is built from 15 residues. Here the CDR3 reads CASSQEERGGDTQYF. In DNA form, the CDR3 reads TGTGCCAGCAGCCAAGAAGAGCGCGGTGGGGATACGCAGTATTTT.